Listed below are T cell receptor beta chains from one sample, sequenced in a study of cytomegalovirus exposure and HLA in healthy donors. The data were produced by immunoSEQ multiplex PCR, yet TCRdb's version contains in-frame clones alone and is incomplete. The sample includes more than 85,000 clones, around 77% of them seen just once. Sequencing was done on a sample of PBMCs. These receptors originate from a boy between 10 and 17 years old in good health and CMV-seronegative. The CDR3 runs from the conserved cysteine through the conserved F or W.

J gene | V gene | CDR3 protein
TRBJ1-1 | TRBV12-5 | CASGSTTGVNTEAFF
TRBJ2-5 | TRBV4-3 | CASSQVRQGHPNQETQYF
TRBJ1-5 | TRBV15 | CATSLRTGNQPQHF
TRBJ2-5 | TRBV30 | CAWTPAGEETQYF
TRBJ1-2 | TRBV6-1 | CASRFWGGEGYTF
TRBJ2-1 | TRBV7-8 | CASSLVGEGRHEQFF
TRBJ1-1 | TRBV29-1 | CSVEGGRGRAIGEAFF
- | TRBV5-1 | CASSLQGGLYEQYF
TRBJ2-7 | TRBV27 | CASIITGPYEQYF
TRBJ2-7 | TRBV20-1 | CTVPRGGEQYF
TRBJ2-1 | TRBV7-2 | CASSWSGASSYNEQFF
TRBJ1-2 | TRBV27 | CASSTGGTNYGYTF
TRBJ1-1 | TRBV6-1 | CASSDRGWAFF
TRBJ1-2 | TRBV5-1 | CASSPSTGTVNYGYTF
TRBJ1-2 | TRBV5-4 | CASSARQGLYGYTF
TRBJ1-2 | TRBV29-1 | CSVGSPKGGNYGYTF
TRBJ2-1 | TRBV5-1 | CASSPRTAYNEQFF
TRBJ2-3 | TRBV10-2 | CASTTSGSGDTQYF
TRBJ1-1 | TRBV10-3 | CAIRGDTGTEAFF
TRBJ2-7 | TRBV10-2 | CASSEGVGSYEQYF
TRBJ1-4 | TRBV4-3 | CASSPLTGKEEKLFF
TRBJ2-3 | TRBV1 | CTSSQEIETTSTDTQYF
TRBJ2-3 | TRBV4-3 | CASSQERGRNTDTQYF
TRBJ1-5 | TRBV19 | CASSDRSHQPQHF
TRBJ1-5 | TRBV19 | CASRALTGYQPQHF
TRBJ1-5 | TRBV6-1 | CASRDNQGGHQPQHF
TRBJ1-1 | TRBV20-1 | CSARPSEAFF
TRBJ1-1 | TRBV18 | CASSPRQGADTEAFF
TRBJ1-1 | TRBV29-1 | CSVEISETEAFF
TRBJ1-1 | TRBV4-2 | CASSQDRTADTEAFF
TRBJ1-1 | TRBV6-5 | CASVGGTSAEAFF
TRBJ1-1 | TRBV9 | CASSYGEGRSTEAFF
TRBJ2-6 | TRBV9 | CASSVEGIGRGANVLTF
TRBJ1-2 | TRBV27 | CASRSPGVYGYTF
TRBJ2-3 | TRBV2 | CASRGSLAGALHTQYF
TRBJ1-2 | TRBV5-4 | CASSLDPGGNYGYTF
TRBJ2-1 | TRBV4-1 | CASSQEPGVTYNEQFF
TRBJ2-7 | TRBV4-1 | CASSPPQAPYEQYF
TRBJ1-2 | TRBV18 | CASSPPEGRNYGYTF
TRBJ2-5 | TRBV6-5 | CASFGLADTEETQYF
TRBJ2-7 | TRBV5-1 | CASSFVGGQEYEQYF
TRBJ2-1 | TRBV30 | CAWDLSREQFF